These 3 T cell receptor beta chains share one sample of origin, sequenced in a study of OX40 agonist ivuxolimab in advanced cancers. Generated by immunoSEQ multiplex PCR, the TCRdb table keeps only in-frame clones and is missing some. The data hold tens of thousands of clones, with 86% observed a single time. The specimen was CD4+ or CD8+ T cells sorted from blood, collected in a trial of the OX40 agonist ivuxolimab. The receptors come from an adult with an advanced solid tumor such as melanoma, head and neck, liver or kidney cancer.

This chain links TRBV7-3 with TRBJ2-1; 7 bases are a match to TRBD2. With V trimmed by 3 bases and J by 8 bases, 7 bases remained unmatched. Germline loops: CDR1 SGHTA, CDR2 FQGTGA. The CDR3 has 14 amino acids. The CDR3 coding sequence is TGTGCCAGCAGCTTTAGTGGGGGGGTGCATGAGCAGTTCTTC. The encoded protein is CASSFSGGVHEQFF.

This clone was observed a single time. This chain uses TRBV7-9 with TRBJ2-3; the D is unclear. CDR3 length: 15 amino acids. CDR1 and CDR2 from the germline V gene are SEHNR and FQNEAQ (reference sequence). Trimming left V 2 bases short and J 2 bases short, with 11 bases between. CDR3 nucleotides: TGTGCCAGCAGCTTAATGGATCTCAACACAGATACGCAGTATTTT. As protein: CASSLMDLNTDTQYF.

This clone was seen only once. This rearrangement joins TRBV11-3 to TRBJ1-1; 10 bases map to TRBD1. The V and J ends lost 5 bases and 3 bases, in that order; junction bases with no gene match: 3. The CDR3 loop spans 14 amino acids. CDR1 and CDR2 from the germline V gene are SGHNT and YENEEA. The CDR3 sequence: CASSPGTGDTEAFF. CDR3 sequence (DNA): TGTGCCAGCAGCCCTGGGACAGGGGACACTGAAGCTTTCTTT.